The rows below give T cell receptor beta chains drawn from one sample of a study of cytomegalovirus exposure and HLA in healthy donors. Some clones are missing from TCRdb's copy, which holds only in-frame ones; the method was immunoSEQ multiplex PCR. The repertoire includes around 140,000 clones, 64% of them detected once, and 2% to 2.5% sits in the top ten. Sample: PBMCs. The receptors derive from a woman aged 40 to 50 in good health and CMV-seronegative. Both conserved end residues are part of each CDR3. Each record gives: clone size, J gene, V gene, D gene, CDR3 protein, CDR3 DNA. The D gene is left open where the match is weak. Some rows mark clone size as missing; the rest say once, few, many or name a class of expanded clone.

>-|TRBJ2-7|TRBV28|-
CASSLSGTFLSSYEQYF
TGTGCCAGCAGTTTATCCGGGACATTTCTGAGCTCCTACGAGCAGTACTTC
>-|TRBJ2-5|TRBV29-1|TRBD1
CSHRGRGKETQYF
TGCAGCCATAGGGGCAGGGGGAAAGAGACCCAGTACTTC
>once|TRBJ1-2|TRBV7-2|-
CASSPRTQGGYTF
TGTGCCAGCAGCCCACGGACACAGGGAGGCTACACCTTC
>few|TRBJ2-1|TRBV7-2|-
CASSPPGVNEQFF
TGTGCCAGCAGCCCACCGGGGGTCAATGAGCAGTTCTTC
>-|TRBJ1-6|TRBV27|-
CASSLRGFSYNSPLHF
TGTGCCAGCAGTTTAAGGGGTTTCTCCTATAATTCACCCCTCCACTTT
>-|TRBJ2-3|TRBV5-1|TRBD2
CASSLLAGSTDTQYF
TGCGCCAGCAGCTTACTAGCGGGGTCCACAGATACGCAGTATTTT
>-|TRBJ2-5|TRBV7-8|TRBD2
CASSFRLAGGETQYF
TGTGCCAGCAGCTTCCGACTAGCGGGGGGAGAGACCCAGTACTTC
>-|TRBJ2-3|TRBV19|TRBD1
CASSITGELTDTQYF
TGTGCCAGTAGTATCACAGGGGAGCTCACAGATACGCAGTATTTT
>-|TRBJ2-2|TRBV10-3|-
CAIRGRSDGELFF
TGTGCCATCAGGGGGCGGAGTGACGGGGAGCTGTTTTTT
>few|TRBJ1-2|TRBV7-9|-
CASSAGFNYGYTF
TGTGCCAGCAGCGCCGGGTTCAACTATGGCTACACCTTC
>once|TRBJ1-2|TRBV4-2|TRBD1
CASSRETGTDYGYTF
TGTGCCAGCAGCCGCGAAACCGGGACAGACTATGGCTACACCTTC
>-|TRBJ1-2|TRBV5-1|TRBD1
CASSTGTVYGYTF
TGCGCCAGCAGCACCGGGACAGTTTATGGCTACACCTTC
>-|TRBJ1-6|TRBV30|-
CAWSRVGTGNYNSPLHF
TGTGCCTGGAGTAGGGTTGGTACAGGGAACTATAATTCACCCCTCCACTTT
>-|TRBJ2-5|TRBV10-3|-
CAISVTNQETQYF
TGTGCCATCAGTGTTACTAATCAAGAGACCCAGTACTTC
>-|TRBJ2-3|TRBV5-4|TRBD1
CASSLRERGHTDTQYF
TGTGCCAGCAGCTTGAGGGAGAGGGGGCACACAGATACGCAGTATTTT
>-|TRBJ1-6|TRBV10-1|-
CASSLFPGGLNSSYNSPLHF
TGCGCCAGCTCACTATTTCCCGGGGGGCTGAATTCCTCCTATAATTCACCCCTCCACTTT
>-|TRBJ2-5|TRBV28|TRBD2
CASSFPLAGGGVGETQYF
TGTGCCAGCAGTTTCCCCCTAGCGGGGGGGGGAGTGGGAGAGACCCAGTACTTC
>-|TRBJ2-2|TRBV2|TRBD1
CASKNRGKTGELFF
TGTGCCAGCAAAAACAGGGGAAAAACCGGGGAGCTGTTTTTT
>few|TRBJ1-4|TRBV19|-
CASSTGSSNEKLFF
TGTGCCAGTAGTACAGGCTCCAGTAATGAAAAACTGTTTTTT
>-|TRBJ1-2|TRBV5-5|-
CASSFSGEGNYGYTF
TGTGCCAGCAGCTTTTCAGGGGAGGGCAACTATGGCTACACCTTC
>once|TRBJ2-2|TRBV5-1|-
CASNQGGVTGELFF
TGCGCCAGCAACCAAGGGGGGGTGACCGGGGAGCTGTTTTTT
>few|TRBJ2-3|TRBV27|-
CASSTMDSLSTDTQYF
TGTGCCAGCAGTACCATGGACAGCCTTAGCACAGATACGCAGTATTTT
>-|TRBJ2-5|TRBV2|TRBD2
CASSLRVAGDRGTQYF
TGTGCCAGCAGCCTTAGGGTAGCGGGGGACCGAGGGACCCAGTACTTC
>few|TRBJ1-1|TRBV6-6|-
CASSYSEQGYTEAFF
TGTGCCAGCAGTTACTCGGAACAGGGATACACTGAAGCTTTCTTT
>few|TRBJ1-3|TRBV30|-
CAWSPRGGTRNTIYF
TGTGCCTGGAGTCCTCGTGGGGGGACGCGAAACACCATATATTTT
>-|TRBJ2-3|TRBV19|TRBD2
CASSFPGTITDTQYF
TGTGCCAGTAGTTTCCCCGGGACTATCACAGATACGCAGTATTTT
>-|TRBJ1-2|TRBV30|-
CAWSESAGGYTF
TGTGCCTGGAGTGAATCAGCAGGGGGCTACACCTTC
>-|TRBJ2-1|TRBV20-1|-
CSASNYNEQFF
TGCAGTGCTAGTAACTACAATGAGCAGTTCTTC
>-|TRBJ2-7|TRBV19|TRBD2
CASSIREGPYEQYF
TGTGCCAGTAGTATTAGGGAGGGCCCCTACGAGCAGTACTTC
>-|TRBJ1-1|TRBV7-8|-
CASSPFNMRNTEAFF
TGTGCCAGCAGCCCCTTTAATATGCGAAACACTGAAGCTTTCTTT
>-|TRBJ2-7|TRBV4-1|TRBD1
CASSQDQTGVSQQYF
TGCGCCAGCAGCCAAGACCAAACAGGGGTCAGTCAGCAGTACTTC
>-|TRBJ2-4|TRBV2|-
CASSRTSPLAKNIQYF
TGTGCCAGCAGTCGGACTTCTCCTCTAGCCAAAAACATTCAGTACTTC
>-|TRBJ1-1|TRBV28|-
CASSLLWFQGGTEAFF
TGTGCCAGCAGTTTACTTTGGTTCCAGGGAGGCACTGAAGCTTTCTTT
>few|TRBJ1-2|TRBV4-3|TRBD1
CASSQEHGTGGGYTF
TGCGCCAGCAGCCAAGAACACGGGACAGGGGGAGGCTACACCTTC
>-|TRBJ2-1|TRBV10-3|TRBD2
CAIWSGDNEQFF
TGTGCCATCTGGAGCGGGGACAATGAGCAGTTCTTC
>-|TRBJ2-6|TRBV5-6|-
CASSGDSALLVLTF
TGTGCCAGCAGCGGAGACAGTGCCTTACTAGTCCTGACTTTC
>-|TRBJ1-1|TRBV27|-
CASSPRTGLLNTEAFF
TGTGCCAGCAGTCCACGCACCGGACTCTTGAACACTGAAGCTTTCTTT
>-|TRBJ2-2|TRBV6-6|TRBD1
CASIGQGANTGELFF
TGTGCCAGCATCGGGCAGGGGGCGAACACCGGGGAGCTGTTTTTT
>-|TRBJ2-7|TRBV12-5|-
CASGEGLSYEQYF
TGTGCTAGCGGAGAGGGCCTCTCCTACGAGCAGTACTTC
>few|TRBJ1-2|TRBV12-5|-
CASGPRGYTF
TGTGCTAGTGGCCCCCGGGGCTACACCTTC
>-|TRBJ2-3|TRBV30|TRBD1
CAWTTGWTDTQYF
TGTGCCTGGACGACAGGGTGGACAGATACGCAGTATTTT
>-|TRBJ2-2|TRBV6-6|TRBD1
CASSSHDRGRTGELFF
TGTGCCAGCAGTTCACATGACAGGGGGCGGACCGGGGAGCTGTTTTTT
>few|TRBJ1-1|TRBV5-6|-
CASSPRQLSDTEAFF
TGTGCCAGCAGCCCCCGACAGTTATCCGACACTGAAGCTTTCTTT
>-|TRBJ1-1|TRBV10-2|-
CASSEPGLNTEAFF
TGCGCCAGCAGTGAACCAGGGCTGAACACTGAAGCTTTCTTT
>few|TRBJ2-6|TRBV18|TRBD1
CASSPPGQGASGANVLTF
TGTGCCAGCTCACCACCGGGACAGGGGGCGAGCGGGGCCAACGTCCTGACTTTC
>-|TRBJ1-5|TRBV11-2|TRBD1
CASSLGQGPNQPQHF
TGTGCCAGCAGCTTGGGACAGGGCCCCAATCAGCCCCAGCATTTT
>once|TRBJ2-2|TRBV7-8|-
CASSFFNGELFF
TGTGCCAGCAGCTTTTTTAACGGGGAGCTGTTTTTT
>once|TRBJ2-3|TRBV4-3|TRBD2
CASSSAGSGGATDTQYF
TGCGCCAGCAGCTCAGCGGGGAGCGGGGGGGCCACAGATACGCAGTATTTT
>few|TRBJ2-3|TRBV6-5|TRBD2
CAVGGGGGTDTQYF
TGTGCCGTTGGTGGCGGGGGGGGAACAGATACGCAGTATTTT
>-|TRBJ2-7|TRBV5-6|TRBD2
CASSVGLAGGNEQYF
TGTGCCAGCAGCGTGGGACTAGCGGGGGGGAACGAGCAGTACTTC
>-|TRBJ1-1|TRBV4-1|-
CASSQPDGLPFEAFF
TGCGCCAGCAGCCAACCGGACGGACTCCCGTTTGAAGCTTTCTTT
>once|TRBJ1-4|TRBV5-5|-
CASSPWEGEKLFF
TGTGCCAGCAGCCCGTGGGAGGGGGAAAAACTGTTTTTT
>-|TRBJ1-5|TRBV9|TRBD1
CASSVTGGPNQPQHF
TGTGCCAGCAGCGTTACAGGGGGCCCCAATCAGCCCCAGCATTTT
>-|TRBJ2-7|TRBV5-4|TRBD1
CASSSRDSYEQYF
TGTGCCAGCAGCTCCCGGGACAGCTACGAGCAGTACTTC
>-|TRBJ2-3|TRBV7-3|-
CASSLNQRAPQYF
TGTGCCAGCAGCTTGAACCAGCGGGCCCCGCAGTATTTT